This T cell receptor beta chain stems from a study of T cell responses to AZD1222 COVID-19 vaccine. Study findings and constraints: Seropositive AZD1222 recipients at baseline numbered only 5 to 7. Unmutated variant regions are reportedly the target of nearly half of TCRs that are spike-specific. Compared with day 0, the breadth and depth of the Spike-specific TCR repertoire rose significantly after two doses of AZD1222.

Method: immunoSEQ multiplex PCR; TCRdb's copy keeps in-frame clones and lacks some. This sample carries some 150,000 clones, 85% to 95% of them seen once, and the ten largest clones take around 1.5%. V lost 1 base to trimming and J lost 1 base; unmatched junction nucleotides: 0. CDR1 SEHNR and CDR2 FQNEAQ come from the germline V gene (reference sequence). The CDR3 runs 16 residues. Notes on this clone: The antigen remains undetermined.

The sequence was collected from an adult who received the AZD1222 COVID-19 vaccine. The material sequenced was peripheral blood, taken 28 days after the second AZD1222 dose. The V gene is TRBV7-9, the J gene TRBJ1-6; 8 bases align to TRBD1. The CDR3 DNA reads as TGTGCCAGCAGCTTAGGACAGGGGTCCTATAATTCACCCCTCCACTTT. It specifies CASSLGQGSYNSPLHF.